This paragraph reports one T cell receptor (beta chain). This entry is derived from a study of cytomegalovirus exposure and HLA in healthy donors. 60 Vbeta and 13 Jbeta primers were used in PCR. Clones were read by immunoSEQ multiplex PCR, and TCRdb kept only the in-frame ones, dropping some. The table lists approximately 200,000 clones, around three quarters of them singletons. V gave up 2 bases and J gave up 3 bases; unmatched junction bases: 10. The CDR3 covers 16 residues. Germline CDR1 reads SGHAT; CDR2 reads FQNNGV. The specimen sequenced was PBMCs. The receptor's source is a woman younger than 45 in good health and CMV-seropositive. V is TRBV11-2 and J is TRBJ2-7; 7 nucleotides line up with TRBD2. CDR3 bases: TGTGCCAGCAGCTTAAATGTCCGCGGACTAGGCTACGAGCAGTACTTC. It translates to CASSLNVRGLGYEQYF.